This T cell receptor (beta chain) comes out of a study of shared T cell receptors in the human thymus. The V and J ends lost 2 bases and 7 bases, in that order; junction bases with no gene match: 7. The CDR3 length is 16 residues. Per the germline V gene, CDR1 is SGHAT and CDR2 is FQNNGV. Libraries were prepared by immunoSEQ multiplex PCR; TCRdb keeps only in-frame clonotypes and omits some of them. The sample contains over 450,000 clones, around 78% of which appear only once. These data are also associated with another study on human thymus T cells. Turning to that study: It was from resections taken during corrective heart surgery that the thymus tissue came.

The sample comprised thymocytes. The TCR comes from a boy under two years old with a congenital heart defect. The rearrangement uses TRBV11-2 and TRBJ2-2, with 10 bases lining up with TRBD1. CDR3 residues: CASSLSPDRGGGELFF. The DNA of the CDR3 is TGTGCCAGCAGCTTATCCCCGGACAGGGGGGGCGGGGAGCTGTTTTTT. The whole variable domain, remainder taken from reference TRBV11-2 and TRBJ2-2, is EAGVAQSPRYKIIEKRQSVAFWCNPISGHATLYWYQQILGQGPKLLIQFQNNGVVDDSQLPKDRFSAERLKGVDSTLKIQPAKLEDSAVYLCASSLSPDRGGGELFFGEGSRLTVL.